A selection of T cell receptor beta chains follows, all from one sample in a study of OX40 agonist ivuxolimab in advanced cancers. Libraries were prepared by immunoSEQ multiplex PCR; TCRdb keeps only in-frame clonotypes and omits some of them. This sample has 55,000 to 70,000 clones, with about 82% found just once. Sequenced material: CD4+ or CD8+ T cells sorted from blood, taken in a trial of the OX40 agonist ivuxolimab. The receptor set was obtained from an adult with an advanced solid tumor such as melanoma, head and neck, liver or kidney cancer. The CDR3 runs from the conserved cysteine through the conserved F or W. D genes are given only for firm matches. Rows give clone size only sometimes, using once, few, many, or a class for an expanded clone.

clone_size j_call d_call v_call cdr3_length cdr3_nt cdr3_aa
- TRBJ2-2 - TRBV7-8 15 TGTGCCAGCAGCCTCCGGGACACTATAACCGGGGAGCTGTTTTTT CASSLRDTITGELFF
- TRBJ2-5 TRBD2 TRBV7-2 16 TGTGCCAGCAGCTCCTATCGCGGGGGTTCATCAGAGACCCAGTACTTC CASSSYRGGSSETQYF
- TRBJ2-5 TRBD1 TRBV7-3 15 TGTGCCAGCAGCTTATCCGGGACAGAGAAAGAGACCCAGTACTTC CASSLSGTEKETQYF
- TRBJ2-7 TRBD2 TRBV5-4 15 TGTGCCAGCAGCCCGGACTTAGCGGGGAGTTACGAGCAGTACTTC CASSPDLAGSYEQYF
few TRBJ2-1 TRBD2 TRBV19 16 TGTGCCAGTAGTATAGAGACTAGCAAGAGGTACAATGAGCAGTTCTTC CASSIETSKRYNEQFF
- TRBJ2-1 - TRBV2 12 TGTGCCAGCAGGGCTGACTACAATGAGCAGTTCTTC CASRADYNEQFF
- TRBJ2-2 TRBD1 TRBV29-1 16 TGCAGCGCCGAAGCAGGGACAGGGGGCGCAACCGGGGAGCTGTTTTTT CSAEAGTGGATGELFF
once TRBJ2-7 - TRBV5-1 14 TGCGCCAGCAGCTTCCAGCGGAGCTCCTACGAGCAGTACTTC CASSFQRSSYEQYF
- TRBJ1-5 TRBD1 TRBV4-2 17 TGTGCCAGCAGCCAAGGAAACCGACAGGGCGCGGGTCAGCCCCAGCATTTT CASSQGNRQGAGQPQHF
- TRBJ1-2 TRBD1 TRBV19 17 TGTGCCAGTAGTATTAACCCCCCGGGACAGGGGGCGCAGGGCTACACCTTC CASSINPPGQGAQGYTF
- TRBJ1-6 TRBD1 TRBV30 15 TGTGCCTGGAGCATCCGAGGACAGGGTAATTCACCCCTCCACTTT CAWSIRGQGNSPLHF
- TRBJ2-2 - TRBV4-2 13 TGTGCCAGCAGCCAAGAGTGGACCCGGGAGCTGTTTTTT CASSQEWTRELFF
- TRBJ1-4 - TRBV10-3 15 TGTGCCATCAGTGAGTCACAACAGGGCGGTGAAAAACTGTTTTTT CAISESQQGGEKLFF
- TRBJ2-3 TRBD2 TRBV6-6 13 TGTGCCAGCAGTTACGGCGGGGGAGGTACGCAGTATTTT CASSYGGGGTQYF
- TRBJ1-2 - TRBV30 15 TGTGCCTGGAGCCAATGGGGCGGGAACCCCTATGGCTACACCTTC CAWSQWGGNPYGYTF
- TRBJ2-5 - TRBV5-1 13 TGCGCCAGCAGCTTGCTAGCCCAAGAGACCCAGTACTTC CASSLLAQETQYF
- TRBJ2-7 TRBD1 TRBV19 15 TGTGCCAGTAGTGCCTGGACAGGGGCGATCTCCGAGCAGTACTTC CASSAWTGAISEQYF
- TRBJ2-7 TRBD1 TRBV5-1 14 TGCGCCAGCAGCTTGGGGACAGGGACCTACGAGCAGTACTTC CASSLGTGTYEQYF
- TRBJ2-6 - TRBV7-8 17 TGTGCCAGCAGGATCAGGGCGGGGGCGCAGGGGGCCAACGTCCTGACTTTC CASRIRAGAQGANVLTF
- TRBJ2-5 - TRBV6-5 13 TGTGCCAGCAGCCCGGAGGGGGGTGAGACCCAGTACTTC CASSPEGGETQYF
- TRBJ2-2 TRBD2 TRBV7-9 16 TGTGCCAGCAGCTCGACCGGGACTACGAACACCGGGGAGCTGTTTTTT CASSSTGTTNTGELFF
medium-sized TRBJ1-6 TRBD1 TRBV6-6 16 TGTGCCAGCAGTTACACAGGGGCAATGAACAATTCACCCCTCCACTTT CASSYTGAMNNSPLHF
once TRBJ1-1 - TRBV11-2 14 TGTGCCAGCAGCCTACAAACACTGGGGACTGAAGCTTTCTTT CASSLQTLGTEAFF
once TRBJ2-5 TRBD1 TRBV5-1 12 TGCGCCAGTTCGACAGGGGAAGAGACCCAGTACTTC CASSTGEETQYF
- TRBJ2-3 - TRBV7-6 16 TGTGCCAGCAGCTTAGGTACCAGCGGGAGCACAGATACGCAGTATTTT CASSLGTSGSTDTQYF
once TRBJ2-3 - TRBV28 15 TGTGCCAGCAGGGGGGAGACAGCTCTCACAGATACGCAGTATTTT CASRGETALTDTQYF
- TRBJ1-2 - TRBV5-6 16 TGTGCCAGCAGCTTCCGGGGTTCCCAGCCTAACTATGGCTACACCTTC CASSFRGSQPNYGYTF
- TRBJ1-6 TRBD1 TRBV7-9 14 TGTGCCAGCAGCTCGGGACAGGGGTATTCACCCCTCCACTTT CASSSGQGYSPLHF